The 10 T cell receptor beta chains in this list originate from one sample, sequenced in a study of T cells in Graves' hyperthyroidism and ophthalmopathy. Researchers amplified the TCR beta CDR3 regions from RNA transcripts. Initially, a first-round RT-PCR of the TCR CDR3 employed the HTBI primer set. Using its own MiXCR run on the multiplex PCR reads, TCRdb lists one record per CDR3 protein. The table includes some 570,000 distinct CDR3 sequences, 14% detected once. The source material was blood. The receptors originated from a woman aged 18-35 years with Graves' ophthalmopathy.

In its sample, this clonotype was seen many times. In nucleotides, the CDR3 is TGTGCCAGCAGTGAAATTGCGCAGCAAGAGACCCAGTACTTC. The encoded protein is CASSEIAQQETQYF. This chain connects TRBV2 to TRBJ2-5; D is undetermined. The CDR3 runs to 14 residues. V was cut by 2 bases and J by 2 bases, with 9 bases left in between. Germline V CDR1 and CDR2: SNHLY, FYNNEI.

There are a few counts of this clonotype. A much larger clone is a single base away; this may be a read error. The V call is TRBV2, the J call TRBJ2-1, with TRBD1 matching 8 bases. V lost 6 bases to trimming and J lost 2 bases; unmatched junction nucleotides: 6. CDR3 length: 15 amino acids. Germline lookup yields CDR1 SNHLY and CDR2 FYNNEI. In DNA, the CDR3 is TGTGCCAGCAGCGTTACAGGGGGTACCTACAATGAGCAGTTCTTC. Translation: CASSVTGGTYNEQFF.

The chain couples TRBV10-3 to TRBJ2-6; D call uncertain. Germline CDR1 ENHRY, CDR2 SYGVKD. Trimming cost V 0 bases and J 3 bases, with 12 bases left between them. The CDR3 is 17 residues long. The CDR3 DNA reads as TGTGCCATCAGTGAGTCGTCCGCGGCGATTGGGGCCAACGTCCTGACTTTC. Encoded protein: CAISESSAAIGANVLTF.

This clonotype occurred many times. The chain's CDR3 is CASSLVPRTGELFF. CDR3 in DNA: TGTGCCAGCAGCTTAGTCCCGAGAACCGGGGAGCTGTTTTTT. This chain connects TRBV7-2 to TRBJ2-2; D unresolved. The V and J ends lost 1 base and 5 bases respectively, with 8 bases between them. Germline CDR1 is SGHTA and CDR2 is FQGNSA. CDR3 length: 14 amino acids.

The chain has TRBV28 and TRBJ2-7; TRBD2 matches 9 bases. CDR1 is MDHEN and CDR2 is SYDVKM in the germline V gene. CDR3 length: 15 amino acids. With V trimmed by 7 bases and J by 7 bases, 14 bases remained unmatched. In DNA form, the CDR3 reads TGTGCCAGCACCGTGGGGTCTAGCGGGGTGGAGGAGCAGTACTTC. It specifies CASTVGSSGVEEQYF.

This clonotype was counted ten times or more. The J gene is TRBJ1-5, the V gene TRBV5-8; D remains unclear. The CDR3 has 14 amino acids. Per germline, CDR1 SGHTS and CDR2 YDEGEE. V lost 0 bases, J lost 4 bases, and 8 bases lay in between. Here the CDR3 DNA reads TGTGCCAGCAGCTTGGGGCAGAGAAATCAGCCCCAGCATTTT. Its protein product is CASSLGQRNQPQHF.

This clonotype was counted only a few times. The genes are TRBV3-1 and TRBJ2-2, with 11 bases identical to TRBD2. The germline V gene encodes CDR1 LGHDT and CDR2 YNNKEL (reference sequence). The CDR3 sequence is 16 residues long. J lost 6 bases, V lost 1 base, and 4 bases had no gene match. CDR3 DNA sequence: TGTGCCAGCAGCCAAGCCGAGACTAGCGGGGCCGGGGAGCTGTTTTTT. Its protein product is CASSQAETSGAGELFF.

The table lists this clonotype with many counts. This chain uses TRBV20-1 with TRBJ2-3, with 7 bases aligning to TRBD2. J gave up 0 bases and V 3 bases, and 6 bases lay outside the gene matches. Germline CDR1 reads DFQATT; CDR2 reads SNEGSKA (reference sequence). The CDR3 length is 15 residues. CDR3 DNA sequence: TGCAGTGCTAGCCCGTTTAGCGGGAGCACAGATACGCAGTATTTT. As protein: CSASPFSGSTDTQYF.

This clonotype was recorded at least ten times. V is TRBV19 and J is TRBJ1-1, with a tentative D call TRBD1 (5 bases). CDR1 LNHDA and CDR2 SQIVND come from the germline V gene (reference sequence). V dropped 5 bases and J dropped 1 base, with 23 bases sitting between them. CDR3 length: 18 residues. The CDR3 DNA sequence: TGTGCCAGTAGTCCTGGGGGAGTCTACCATTTCGCGAACACTGAAGCTTTCTTT. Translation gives CASSPGGVYHFANTEAFF.

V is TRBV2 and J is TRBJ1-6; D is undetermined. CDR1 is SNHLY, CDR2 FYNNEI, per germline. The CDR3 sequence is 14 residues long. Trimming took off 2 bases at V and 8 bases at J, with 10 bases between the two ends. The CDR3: CASSERRSHSPLHF. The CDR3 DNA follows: TGTGCCAGCAGTGAACGGCGAAGCCATTCACCCCTCCACTTT.